These T cell receptor beta chains were read from a single sample in a study of T cell changes during pregnancy in multiple sclerosis. The method was immunoSEQ multiplex PCR; TCRdb's version includes in-frame clones alone and lacks a portion of them. The data hold just under 100,000 clones, with roughly 92% observed a single time. Sequences were derived from peripheral blood, sampled after pregnancy. Receptors originate from a female donor with multiple sclerosis, enrolled in a pregnancy study. CDR3s include the opening cysteine and the closing phenylalanine or tryptophan. The D gene is left open where the match is weak. Some rows mark clone size as missing; the rest say once, few, many or name a class of expanded clone.

j_gene,d_gene,abundance,len,v_gene,CDR3aa,CDR3nt
TRBJ2-7,TRBD1,.,13,TRBV6-5,CASSSGTGAEQYF,TGTGCCAGCAGTTCCGGGACAGGGGCCGAGCAGTACTTC
TRBJ2-3,TRBD2,.,14,TRBV19,CASSMAGVPDTQYF,TGTGCCAGTAGTATGGCGGGGGTCCCAGATACGCAGTATTTT
TRBJ2-2,TRBD2,.,17,TRBV7-6,CASSSQKTSGFAGELFF,TGTGCCAGCAGCTCCCAAAAGACTAGCGGGTTCGCCGGGGAGCTGTTTTTT
TRBJ1-5,.,.,13,TRBV30,CAWEEDRNQPQHF,TGTGCCTGGGAGGAGGACAGAAATCAGCCCCAGCATTTT
TRBJ1-5,.,once,15,TRBV7-8,CASSLSARDNQPQHF,TGTGCCAGCAGCTTAAGTGCCAGGGACAATCAGCCCCAGCATTTT
TRBJ2-7,TRBD2,.,14,TRBV6-6,CASTNPGLSYEQYF,TGTGCCAGCACGAACCCGGGACTAAGCTACGAGCAGTACTTC
TRBJ1-2,TRBD1,.,14,TRBV19,CASSIKRDRGRHTF,TGTGCCAGTAGTATTAAAAGGGACAGGGGGCGGCACACCTTC
TRBJ2-7,.,.,15,TRBV5-1,CASSFSRPQEGEQYF,TGCGCCAGCAGCTTTAGTCGGCCTCAGGAGGGGGAGCAGTACTTC
TRBJ2-7,.,.,14,TRBV5-1,CASSPTASSYEQYF,TGCGCCAGCAGCCCGACCGCTAGCTCCTACGAGCAGTACTTC
TRBJ1-3,TRBD1,few,16,TRBV4-1,CASSPTGTGAGNTIYF,TGCGCCAGCAGCCCGACCGGGACAGGGGCTGGAAACACCATATATTTT
TRBJ1-2,.,.,16,TRBV28,CASSLDMRAANYGYTF,TGTGCCAGCAGTTTAGATATGAGGGCGGCTAACTATGGCTACACCTTC
TRBJ1-4,TRBD1,once,16,TRBV18,CASSRGTAATNEKLFF,TGTGCCAGCTCACGGGGGACAGCGGCAACTAATGAAAAACTGTTTTTT
TRBJ1-3,.,.,15,TRBV7-2,CASSLVRGIGNTIYF,TGTGCCAGCAGCTTAGTTCGAGGGATTGGAAACACCATATATTTT
TRBJ1-2,.,once,15,TRBV7-9,CASSPRAGASYGYTF,TGTGCCAGCAGTCCTCGGGCAGGGGCCTCCTATGGCTACACCTTC
TRBJ2-2,.,.,17,TRBV19,CASSIGADRIYTGELFF,TGTGCCAGTAGTATAGGGGCCGACAGGATCTACACCGGGGAGCTGTTTTTT
TRBJ2-7,TRBD1,.,16,TRBV18,CASSPLDRAFSYEQYF,TGTGCCAGCTCACCACTTGACAGGGCCTTCTCCTACGAGCAGTACTTC
TRBJ2-2,TRBD2,.,16,TRBV27,CASSFASGRPTGELFF,TGTGCCAGCAGTTTTGCCAGCGGGAGGCCCACCGGGGAGCTGTTTTTT
TRBJ1-4,TRBD1,.,17,TRBV10-2,CASSERTGFPTNEKLFF,TGCGCCAGCAGTGAGAGGACAGGGTTTCCGACTAATGAAAAACTGTTTTTT
TRBJ2-3,.,.,12,TRBV29-1,CSVGAGTDTQYF,TGCAGCGTTGGAGCGGGCACAGATACGCAGTATTTT
TRBJ1-1,TRBD1,.,15,TRBV6-1,CASRDRGNMNTEAFF,TGTGCCAGCAGGGACAGGGGGAACATGAACACTGAAGCTTTCTTT
TRBJ2-5,TRBD1,.,17,TRBV9,CASSVGLQQGASETQYF,TGTGCCAGCAGCGTAGGACTTCAACAGGGGGCATCAGAGACCCAGTACTTC
TRBJ2-7,TRBD2,.,14,TRBV7-7,CASSLGASGSEQYF,TGTGCCAGCAGCTTAGGCGCCAGCGGGAGCGAGCAGTACTTC
TRBJ2-1,.,.,15,TRBV19,CASSIEALLRNEQFF,TGTGCCAGTAGTATAGAGGCGCTACTCAGGAATGAGCAGTTCTTC
TRBJ2-7,TRBD1,.,15,TRBV2,CASSKGTGTLYEQYF,TGTGCCAGCAGTAAAGGGACAGGGACTCTATACGAGCAGTACTTC
TRBJ2-1,TRBD2,.,19,TRBV5-1,CASSIDGLAGAFPDNEQFF,TGCGCCAGCAGCATCGATGGACTAGCGGGAGCCTTCCCTGACAATGAGCAGTTCTTC
TRBJ1-4,TRBD1,once,15,TRBV5-8,CASSLHRGTNEKLFF,TGTGCCAGCAGCCTTCACAGGGGAACTAATGAAAAACTGTTTTTT
TRBJ2-1,.,.,13,TRBV11-2,CASSSTGYNEQFF,TGTGCCAGCAGCTCGACTGGTTACAATGAGCAGTTCTTC
TRBJ1-5,TRBD1,.,15,TRBV5-4,CASSPGQGEGQPQHF,TGTGCCAGCTCTCCGGGACAGGGGGAGGGTCAGCCCCAGCATTTT
TRBJ2-1,TRBD2,.,16,TRBV4-1,CASSQAWGGRGNEQFF,TGCGCCAGCAGCCAAGCTTGGGGCGGGAGAGGAAATGAGCAGTTCTTC
TRBJ2-7,.,.,14,TRBV7-9,CASSGGIQLYEQYF,TGTGCCAGCAGCGGAGGGATACAGCTCTACGAGCAGTACTTC
TRBJ1-1,TRBD1,.,15,TRBV7-6,CASSFGGQGDTEAFF,TGTGCCAGCAGCTTTGGGGGGCAGGGGGACACTGAAGCTTTCTTT
TRBJ2-3,TRBD1,.,17,TRBV2,CASSGRDRMASTDTQYF,TGTGCCAGCAGTGGAAGGGACAGGATGGCTAGCACAGATACGCAGTATTTT
TRBJ2-7,.,.,16,TRBV18,CASSPLPDRRMYEQYF,TGTGCCAGCTCACCACTCCCCGACAGGAGAATGTACGAGCAGTACTTC
TRBJ2-7,TRBD1,.,13,TRBV4-3,CASSQTGSNEQYF,TGCGCCAGCAGCCAGACAGGGTCCAACGAGCAGTACTTC
TRBJ1-3,.,.,16,TRBV18,CASSPQWRSSGNTIYF,TGTGCCAGCTCACCACAGTGGAGGAGCTCTGGAAACACCATATATTTT
TRBJ2-2,TRBD1,.,16,TRBV27,CASSLLQGAVTGELFF,TGTGCCAGCAGTTTATTGCAGGGGGCGGTCACCGGGGAGCTGTTTTTT
TRBJ1-5,.,.,14,TRBV27,CASKVAGGNQPQHF,TGTGCCAGCAAGGTGGCAGGGGGCAATCAGCCCCAGCATTTT
TRBJ2-7,TRBD2,.,14,TRBV6-1,CASENGRASYEQYF,TGTGCCAGCGAAAACGGGAGGGCCTCCTACGAGCAGTACTTC
TRBJ2-7,.,once,13,TRBV7-6,CASSLRQALEQYF,TGTGCCAGCAGCTTAAGGCAGGCTCTCGAGCAGTACTTC
TRBJ2-1,TRBD2,.,17,TRBV11-1,CASSLLYSGIAYNEQFF,TGTGCCAGCAGCCTCCTCTATAGCGGGATCGCCTACAATGAGCAGTTCTTC
TRBJ2-3,.,.,15,TRBV9,CASSVGGRSTDTQYF,TGTGCCAGCAGCGTCGGGGGGCGTAGCACAGATACGCAGTATTTT
TRBJ2-7,TRBD1,once,14,TRBV18,CASSPDRVRYEQYF,TGTGCCAGCTCACCTGACAGGGTTCGCTACGAGCAGTACTTC
TRBJ2-7,TRBD2,.,14,TRBV5-1,CASSLSGSSHEQYF,TGCGCCAGCAGCTTGAGCGGGAGCTCCCACGAGCAGTACTTC
TRBJ2-1,TRBD2,.,16,TRBV2,CASSVSSGYTLNEQFF,TGTGCCAGCAGTGTTTCTAGCGGGTATACTTTGAATGAGCAGTTCTTC
TRBJ1-1,.,few,11,TRBV20-1,CSARSGIEAFF,TGCAGTGCTAGGAGCGGCATTGAAGCTTTCTTT
TRBJ1-2,.,.,13,TRBV7-9,CASSQKRLDGYTF,TGTGCCAGCAGCCAAAAGCGTCTGGATGGCTACACCTTC
TRBJ2-2,TRBD1,.,15,TRBV28,CASSFEDRESGELFF,TGTGCCAGCAGTTTTGAGGACAGGGAAAGCGGGGAGCTGTTTTTT